This T cell receptor beta chain was identified in a study of post-analysis software for immune sequencing data. Overall study findings and caveats: Controls had lower frequencies than patients of about 5 TRBV segments, which included TRBV5-6, TRBV5-1 and TRBV20-1.

The CDR3 is 13 residues long. Germline CDR1 is SQVTM and CDR2 is ANQGSEA. Between the trimmed V and J ends, which lost 2 bases and 5 bases, there was a span of 13 bases. cDNA libraries for TCR beta contained unique molecular identifiers. TCRdb used MiXCR to reprocess the PCR reads, holding one entry per CDR3 protein. The repertoire holds 450,000 to 700,000 distinct CDR3 sequences, with roughly 46% as singletons. Regarding this clonotype: Its matching antigen is unknown.

This sequence was found in a girl under 18 with multiple sclerosis. This sequence joins TRBV29-1 and TRBJ2-7; D possibly corresponds to TRBD2 (6 bases). The source material was blood. DNA of the CDR3: TGCAGCGTTGAAAGGGACTCGAGGAACGAGCAGTACTTC. It yields the protein CSVERDSRNEQYF.